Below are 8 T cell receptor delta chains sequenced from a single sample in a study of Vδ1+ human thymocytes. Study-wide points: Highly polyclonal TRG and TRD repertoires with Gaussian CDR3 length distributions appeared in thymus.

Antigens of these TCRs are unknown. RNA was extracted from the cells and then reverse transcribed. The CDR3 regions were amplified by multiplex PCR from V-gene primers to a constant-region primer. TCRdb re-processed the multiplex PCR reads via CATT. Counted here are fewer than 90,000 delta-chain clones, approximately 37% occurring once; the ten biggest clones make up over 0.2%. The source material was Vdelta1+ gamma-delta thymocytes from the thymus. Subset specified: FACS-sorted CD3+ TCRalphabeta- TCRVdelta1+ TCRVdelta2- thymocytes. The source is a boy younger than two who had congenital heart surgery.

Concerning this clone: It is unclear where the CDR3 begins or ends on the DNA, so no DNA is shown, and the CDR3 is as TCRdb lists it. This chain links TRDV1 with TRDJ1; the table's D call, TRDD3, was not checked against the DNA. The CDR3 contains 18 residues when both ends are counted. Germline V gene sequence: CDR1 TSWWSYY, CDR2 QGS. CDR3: CALGDWGIREGNTDKLIF.

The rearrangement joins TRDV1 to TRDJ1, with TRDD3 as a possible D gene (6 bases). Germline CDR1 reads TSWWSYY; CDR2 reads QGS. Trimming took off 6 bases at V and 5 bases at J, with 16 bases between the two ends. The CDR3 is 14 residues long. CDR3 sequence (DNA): TGTGCTCTTGGATCCTATGCTGGGGATGATAAACTCATCTTT. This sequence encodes CALGSYAGDDKLIF.

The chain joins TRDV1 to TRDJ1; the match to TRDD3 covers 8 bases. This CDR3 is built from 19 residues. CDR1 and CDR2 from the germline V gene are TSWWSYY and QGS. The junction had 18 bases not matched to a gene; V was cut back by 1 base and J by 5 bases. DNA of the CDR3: TGTGCTCTTGGGGAACGAAGGCGTCCTACGTGGGGGATGAGGGATAAACTCATCTTT. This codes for CALGERRRPTWGMRDKLIF.

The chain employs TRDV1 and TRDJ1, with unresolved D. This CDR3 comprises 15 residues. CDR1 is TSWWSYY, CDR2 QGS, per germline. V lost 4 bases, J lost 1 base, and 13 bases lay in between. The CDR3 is CALGGMCLPTDKLIF. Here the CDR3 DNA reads TGTGCTCTTGGGGGCATGTGCCTGCCCACCGATAAACTCATCTTT.

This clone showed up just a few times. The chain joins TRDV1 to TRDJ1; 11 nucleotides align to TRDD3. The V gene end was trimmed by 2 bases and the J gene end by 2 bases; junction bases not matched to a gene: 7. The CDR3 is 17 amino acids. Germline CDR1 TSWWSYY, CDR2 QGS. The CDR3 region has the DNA TGTGCTCTTGGGGAAGGTGATTGGGGGATACGAACCGATAAACTCATCTTT. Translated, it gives CALGEGDWGIRTDKLIF.

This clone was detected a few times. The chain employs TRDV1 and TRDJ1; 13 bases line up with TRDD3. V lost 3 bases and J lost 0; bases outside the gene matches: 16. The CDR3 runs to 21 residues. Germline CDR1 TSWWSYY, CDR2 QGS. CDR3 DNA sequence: TGTGCTCTTGGGGAGGGGGAGCCCCCCGTACTGGGGGATACGCACACCGATAAACTCATCTTT. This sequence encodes CALGEGEPPVLGDTHTDKLIF.

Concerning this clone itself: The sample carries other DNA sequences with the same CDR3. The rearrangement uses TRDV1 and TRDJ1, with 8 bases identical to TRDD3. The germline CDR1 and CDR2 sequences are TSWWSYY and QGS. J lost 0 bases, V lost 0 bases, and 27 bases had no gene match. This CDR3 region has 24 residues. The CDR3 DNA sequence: TGTGCTCTTGGGGAACTATGGCCCTACGGCCCTATACTGGGGGCCACAGGGTACACCGATAAACTCATCTTT. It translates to CALGELWPYGPILGATGYTDKLIF.

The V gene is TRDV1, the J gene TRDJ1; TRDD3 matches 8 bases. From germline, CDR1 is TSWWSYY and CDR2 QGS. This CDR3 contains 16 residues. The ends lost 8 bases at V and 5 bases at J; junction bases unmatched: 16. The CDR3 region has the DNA TGTGCTCTTTTAAAGCCCTTTAAGGGGGATAAAGATAAACTCATCTTT. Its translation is CALLKPFKGDKDKLIF.